The rows below give T cell receptor beta chains drawn from one sample of a study of T cells after yellow fever vaccination. TCRdb used MiXCR to reprocess the 5' RACE reads, holding one entry per CDR3 protein. The repertoire includes about 350,000 distinct CDR3 sequences, less than 9.5% of them detected once, and roughly 18% sits in the top ten. Specimen: PBMCs, collected 35 to 50 days after the first yellow fever vaccination. These receptors were obtained from a man aged 18 to 30 who received the YFV17D yellow fever vaccine. The CDR3 runs from the conserved cysteine through the conserved F or W. A D gene is named only where the DNA matches it firmly. Clone sizes are given selectively: once, few, many, or a class where the clone is expanded.

length	size	J	D	V	DNA	CDR3
15	many	TRBJ2-1	.	TRBV7-2	TGTGCCAGCAGCGCCCACTGGAGCTCCTACAATGAGCAGTTCTTC	CASSAHWSSYNEQFF
15	many	TRBJ1-3	.	TRBV9	TGTGCCAGCAGCGAAAGAGGGGCCTCTGGAAACACCATATATTTT	CASSERGASGNTIYF
15	.	TRBJ2-1	.	TRBV5-1	TGCGCCAGCAGCACCTATACAGGGCCCTACAATGAGCAGTTCTTC	CASSTYTGPYNEQFF
13	few	TRBJ1-6	TRBD1	TRBV7-9	TGTGCCAGTCGGACAGGGGAGAGTTCACCCCTCCACTTT	CASRTGESSPLHF
15	few	TRBJ1-1	.	TRBV27	TGTGCCAGCAGTTTATCGGGATCCGGGGGCACTGAAGCTTTCTTT	CASSLSGSGGTEAFF
14	few	TRBJ2-2	TRBD1	TRBV6-4	TGTGCCAGCAGTCAGGGACAGCTCACCGGGGAGCTGTTTTTT	CASSQGQLTGELFF
14	.	TRBJ2-1	TRBD2	TRBV6-1	TGTGCCAGCAGTGAGACTAGCGGGGGGGATGAGCAGTTCTTC	CASSETSGGDEQFF
14	few	TRBJ2-2	.	TRBV5-1	TGCGCCAGCAGCTTGGGTCAGGAAACCGGGGAGCTGTTTTTT	CASSLGQETGELFF
13	few	TRBJ1-5	.	TRBV7-2	TGTGCCAGCAGCCCGGCAGCGGGTCAGCCCCAGCATTTT	CASSPAAGQPQHF
18	.	TRBJ2-4	.	TRBV11-3	TGTGCCAGCAGCTTAGTTTTAGGCCAGGGGAGGCCCAAAAACATTCAGTACTTC	CASSLVLGQGRPKNIQYF
15	.	TRBJ2-3	.	TRBV6-5	TGTGCCAGCAGTTATCGGGGGGCGAGCACAGATACGCAGTATTTT	CASSYRGASTDTQYF
13	many	TRBJ1-2	.	TRBV25-1	TGTGCCAGCAGTGCCTACCGGACCCATGGCTACACCTTC	CASSAYRTHGYTF
14	.	TRBJ1-1	.	TRBV5-1	TGCGCCAGCAGACCCTTGGGGATGAACACTGAAGCTTTCTTT	CASRPLGMNTEAFF
15	few	TRBJ2-6	.	TRBV7-2	TGTGCCAGCTACCGTCTGGGGTATGAGGCCAACGTCCTGACTTTC	CASYRLGYEANVLTF
15	.	TRBJ1-1	.	TRBV5-1	TGCGCCAGCAGCTCAGGGGACAAGTATGACACTGAAGCTTTCTTT	CASSSGDKYDTEAFF
12	few	TRBJ2-2	.	TRBV7-6	TGTGCCAGCACCCCCCTGGGCGGGGAGCTGTTTTTT	CASTPLGGELFF
15	few	TRBJ1-5	TRBD1	TRBV7-8	TGTGCCAGCAGCTTAAGAGGCAGGGGGAATCAGCCCCAGCATTTT	CASSLRGRGNQPQHF
17	.	TRBJ2-6	.	TRBV15	TGTGCCACCAGCACCCGGGACACTTACTCTGGGGCCAACGTCCTGACTTTC	CATSTRDTYSGANVLTF
14	.	TRBJ2-5	.	TRBV10-1	TGCGCCAGCAGTGAGAATCGAGTCCAAGAGACCCAGTACTTC	CASSENRVQETQYF
16	.	TRBJ1-5	.	TRBV6-2/TRBV6-3	TGTGCCAGCAGCCTACCGAGGGAAAGGCAGGATCAGCCCCAGCATTTT	CASSLPRERQDQPQHF
16	.	TRBJ2-6	.	TRBV5-6	TGTGCCAGCAGCTTGTATTGGAGCACTGGGGCCAACGTCCTGACTTTC	CASSLYWSTGANVLTF
15	few	TRBJ2-1	TRBD2	TRBV5-1	TGCGCCAGCAGCTTGGTGGGGAGGGGTGACAATGAGCAGTTCTTC	CASSLVGRGDNEQFF
15	few	TRBJ2-7	.	TRBV6-5	TGTGCCAGCAGTTACCTCCGGGACACAACCTACGAGCAGTACTTC	CASSYLRDTTYEQYF
18	.	TRBJ1-2	TRBD1	TRBV4-3	TGCGCCAGCAGTACTCCGGGACAGGGCTCCCTGTATCGGTCTGGCTACACCTTC	CASSTPGQGSLYRSGYTF
15	many	TRBJ2-1	TRBD1	TRBV7-2	TGTGCCAGCAGCTCTGACAGGGGGTCCTACAATGAGCAGTTCTTC	CASSSDRGSYNEQFF
15	few	TRBJ1-5	.	TRBV28	TGTGCCAGCTCGGGGGATATGATAAGCAATCAGCCCCAGCATTTT	CASSGDMISNQPQHF
17	.	TRBJ2-1	TRBD2	TRBV5-4	TGTGCCAGCAGCTTACTAGCGGGGGGGCGCTCCTACAATGAGCAGTTCTTC	CASSLLAGGRSYNEQFF
15	.	TRBJ2-2	TRBD2	TRBV5-8	TGTGCCAGCAGCTCCGGGACTAGCGGGGCCGGGGAGCTGTTTTTT	CASSSGTSGAGELFF
16	.	TRBJ2-1	TRBD2	TRBV4-1	TGCGCCAGCAGCCAAGTCTCTTTAGCGGGGGGCCATGAGCAGTTCTTC	CASSQVSLAGGHEQFF
16	few	TRBJ2-2	.	TRBV5-1	TGCGCCAGCAGCTACGACACAGGGTTTAGAACCGGGGAGCTGTTTTTT	CASSYDTGFRTGELFF
16	few	TRBJ1-6	.	TRBV7-2	TGTGCCAGCAGCTTATCAGGGAGCTCCTATAATTCACCCCTCCACTTT	CASSLSGSSYNSPLHF
13	.	TRBJ2-7	.	TRBV12-3/TRBV12-4	TGTGCCAGCAGTTTGGCCCGCCCCTACGAGCAGTACTTC	CASSLARPYEQYF
14	many	TRBJ1-1	.	TRBV5-1	TGCGCCAGCAGCCCCGGGACGGATAACACTGAAGCTTTCTTT	CASSPGTDNTEAFF
16	.	TRBJ2-7	TRBD1	TRBV7-2	TGTGCCAGCAGCGGAGGAGGGACAGGGAATAATCTGGAGCAGTACTTC	CASSGGGTGNNLEQYF
13	.	TRBJ2-2	.	TRBV24-1	TGTGCCACCAAGGGCCGCGGTAACGGGGAGCTGTTTTTT	CATKGRGNGELFF
14	.	TRBJ2-3	TRBD1	TRBV30	TGTGCCTGGGGCGACAGGGTGAATTGGGATACGCAGTATTTT	CAWGDRVNWDTQYF
14	.	TRBJ2-7	TRBD1	TRBV6-1	TGTGCCAGCAGACACGACAGGGGGGCCTACGAGCAGTACTTC	CASRHDRGAYEQYF
16	few	TRBJ1-3	.	TRBV6-5	TGTGCCAGCAGTTACTCGATTCCAGAGCGTGGAAACACCATATATTTT	CASSYSIPERGNTIYF
13	few	TRBJ2-1	.	TRBV5-4	TGTGCCAGCAGCTTGGCCGGGCCAGATGAGCAGTTCTTC	CASSLAGPDEQFF
15	few	TRBJ2-2	TRBD1	TRBV5-1	TGCGCCAGCAGCTACGGGACAGGTTCGATTGGGGAGCTGTTTTTT	CASSYGTGSIGELFF
16	few	TRBJ2-5	.	TRBV6-5	TGTGCCAGCAGTTACTCGCGAACGGGTGGTCAAGAGACCCAGTACTTC	CASSYSRTGGQETQYF
15	few	TRBJ2-7	.	TRBV4-3	TGCGCCAGCAGCTTAGGGACCGCTAGCTCCTACGAGCAGTACTTC	CASSLGTASSYEQYF
14	.	TRBJ1-4	TRBD1	TRBV7-2	TGTGCCAGCAGCAGAGGGACAGTTTGGGAAAAACTGTTTTTT	CASSRGTVWEKLFF
14	.	TRBJ2-4	.	TRBV7-2	TGTGCCAGCAGCGGGGAGCCAGGGCGTCGGGTTCAGTACTTC	CASSGEPGRRVQYF